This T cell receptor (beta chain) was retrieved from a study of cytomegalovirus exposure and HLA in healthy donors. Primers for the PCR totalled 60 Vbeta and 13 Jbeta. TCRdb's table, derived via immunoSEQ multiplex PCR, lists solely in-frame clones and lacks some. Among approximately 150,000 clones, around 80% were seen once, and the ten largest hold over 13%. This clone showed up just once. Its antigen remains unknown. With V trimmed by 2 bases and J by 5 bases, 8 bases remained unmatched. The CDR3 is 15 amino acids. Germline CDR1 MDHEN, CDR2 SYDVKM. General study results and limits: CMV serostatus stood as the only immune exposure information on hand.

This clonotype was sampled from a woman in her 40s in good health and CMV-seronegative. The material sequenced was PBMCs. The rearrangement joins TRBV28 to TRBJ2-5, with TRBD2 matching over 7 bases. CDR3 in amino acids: CASSLGAAGEETQYF. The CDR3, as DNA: TGTGCCAGCAGTTTAGGGGCGGCGGGGGAGGAGACCCAGTACTTC.